The T cell receptor beta chain described here comes from a study of cytotoxic CD8 clonotypes in ibrutinib-treated CLL. Method: immunoSEQ multiplex PCR; TCRdb's copy keeps in-frame clones and lacks some. This sample has nearly 100,000 clones; almost 80% occur once, and the top ten carry less than 35%. The CDR3 is 15 residues long. Germline trimming cut 6 bases from V and 4 bases from J; bases unmatched to any gene: 10. Per the germline V gene, CDR1 is SGHTA and CDR2 is FQGNSA. V gene TRBV7-2 combines with J gene TRBJ2-7, with 9 bases that match TRBD1. The sequencing here drew on PBMCs, taken after 12 months of ibrutinib treatment. The source of this sequence is a human donor with chronic lymphocytic leukemia. CDR3 nucleotide sequence: TGTGCCAGCAGTTCCCGACAGGGGGGGTTATACGAGCAGTACTTC. Its translation: CASSSRQGGLYEQYF.